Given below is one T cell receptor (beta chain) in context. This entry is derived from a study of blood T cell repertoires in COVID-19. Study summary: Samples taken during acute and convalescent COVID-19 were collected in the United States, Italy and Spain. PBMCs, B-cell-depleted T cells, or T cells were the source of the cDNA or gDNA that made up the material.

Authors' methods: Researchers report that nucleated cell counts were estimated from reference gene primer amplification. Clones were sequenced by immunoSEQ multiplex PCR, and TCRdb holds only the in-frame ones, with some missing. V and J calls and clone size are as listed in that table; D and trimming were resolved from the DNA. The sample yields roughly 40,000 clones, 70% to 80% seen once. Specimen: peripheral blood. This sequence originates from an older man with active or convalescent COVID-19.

The chain's CDR3 is CASSRGTGELFF. The CDR3 nucleotides read TGCGCCAGCAGCCGCGGCACCGGGGAGCTGTTTTTT. The chain joins TRBV5-1 to TRBJ2-2; the D is unclear. The CDR3 covers 12 residues. The germline V gene has CDR1 SGHRS and CDR2 YFSETQ. V was clipped by 4 bases and J by 4 bases, with 5 bases between them.